These 6 T cell receptor beta chains were all obtained from the same sample, sequenced in a study of pediatric ulcerative colitis. Sequencing used immunoSEQ multiplex PCR; TCRdb keeps in-frame clones, though not all of them. The sample lists 55,000 to 65,000 clones, around 80% occurring once. Specimen: blood. These receptor sequences come from a boy between 10 and 17 years old with moderate ulcerative colitis.

This chain joins TRBV7-2 and TRBJ2-7; D possibly uses TRBD1 or TRBD2 (5 bases each). CDR3 length equals 12 residues. Germline V CDR1 and CDR2: SGHTA, FQGNSA. Trimming took off 4 bases at V and 6 bases at J, with 10 bases between the two ends. In DNA form, the CDR3 reads TGTGCCAGCAGCTGGGGACCAGGCGAGCAGTACTTC. This gives the protein CASSWGPGEQYF.

This clone was seen just once. This chain links TRBV27 with TRBJ2-7, with 11 nucleotides matching TRBD2. With V trimmed by 2 bases and J by 3 bases, 6 bases remained unmatched. The CDR3 is 16 residues long. The germline gives CDR1 MNHEY, CDR2 SMNVEV (reference sequence). The CDR3 nucleotides read TGTGCCAGCAGTTTAGGTAGGACTAGCGGGTACTACGAGCAGTACTTC. Protein sequence: CASSLGRTSGYYEQYF.

This chain joins TRBV27 and TRBJ2-7; possible D gene TRBD2, 5 bases. V was trimmed by 6 bases and J by 0 bases, leaving 18 bases between them. The CDR3 covers 16 residues. CDR1 is MNHEY, CDR2 SMNVEV, per germline (reference sequence). CDR3 nucleotides: TGTGCCAGCAGATTCTTCGGGCCCCGGGGCTCCTACGAGCAGTACTTC. It translates to CASRFFGPRGSYEQYF.

The chain joins TRBV13 to TRBJ2-3; D is uncertain. The V end was cut by 5 bases, the J end by 4 bases, with 10 bases between. The CDR3 covers 13 residues. Germline V gene lookup returns CDR1 PRHDT and CDR2 FYEKMQ (reference sequence). The chain's CDR3 is CASSPRPPDTQYF. CDR3 sequence (DNA): TGTGCCAGCAGCCCCCGCCCCCCAGATACGCAGTATTTT. Drawing the rest from reference TRBV13 and TRBJ2-3, the complete variable domain is AAGVIQSPRHLIKEKRETATLKCYPIPRHDTVYWYQQGPGQDPQFLISFYEKMQSDKGSIPDRFSAQQFSDYHSELNMSSLELGDSALYFCASSPRPPDTQYFGPGTRLTVL.

V is TRBV6-4 and J is TRBJ2-1; the match to TRBD2 covers 10 bases. This CDR3 comprises 14 residues. J was trimmed by 6 bases and V by 4 bases; bases with no gene match: 3. Looked up from germline, CDR1 is MRHNA and CDR2 is SNTAGT. The CDR3 sequence: CASSVGLAANEQFF. Written as DNA, the CDR3 is TGTGCCAGCAGTGTTGGACTAGCGGCCAATGAGCAGTTCTTC.

The genes are TRBV5-8 and TRBJ1-5; D is unresolved. Trimming left V 1 base short and J 3 bases short, with 5 bases between. Germline V gives CDR1 SGHTS, CDR2 YDEGEE. This CDR3 is built from 13 residues. The CDR3 sequence is CASSLTINQPQHF. The CDR3 DNA reads TGTGCCAGCAGCTTGACCATCAATCAGCCCCAGCATTTT.